The 20 T cell receptor beta chains given below trace back to one sample, sequenced in a study of CXCR3-negative and CXCR3-positive naive CD8 T cells. Whole-study findings and limits: TRB CDR3s were more hydrophobic in CXCR3-positive than in CXCR3-negative naive cells.

The method, 5' RACE with UMI labels, was used to prepare the TRB cDNA libraries. TCRdb reprocessed the 5' RACE reads, keeping one entry per CDR3 protein, no DNA. The sample has around 130,000 distinct CDR3 sequences. These receptors' antigens are unknown. Sequencing used naive CXCR3+ CD8+ T cells from blood. Noted subset: CD45RO-CCR7+CD27+CD95- naive CD8+ T cells expressing CXCR3 (TNR3+). The receptors shown here come from a human donor in good health. Some clones in this sample may be carry-over from other donors' samples.

This chain joins TRBV29-1 and TRBJ2-1; TCRdb selects TRBD1, and the lack of DNA leaves this call unchecked. CDR3 length equals 14 residues. Germline-derived CDR1 and CDR2 are SQVTM and ANQGSEA. This CDR3 reads CSVEDGRGVNEQFF.

V is TRBV30 and J is TRBJ2-7; no DNA is available, so the TRBD1 call from TCRdb remains unchecked. Per the germline V gene, CDR1 is GTSNPN and CDR2 is SVGIG (reference sequence). The CDR3 is 12 amino acids. CDR3 in amino acids: CACTRGRREQYF.

The J gene is TRBJ2-7, the V gene TRBV4-2; TCRdb gives TRBD1 as the D gene, but with no DNA this cannot be confirmed. The CDR3 is 14 residues long. In germline, CDR1 is LGHNA, CDR2 YNFKEQ. The CDR3 region is CASSQDRGLYEQYF.

This chain uses TRBV29-1 with TRBJ2-2. The CDR3 sequence is 13 residues long. Germline V gene data show CDR1 as SQVTM and CDR2 as ANQGSEA. CDR3 loop: CSVERGGTGELFF.

The rearrangement links TRBV5-1 to TRBJ2-1. CDR1 and CDR2 (germline): SGHRS, YFSETQ. CDR3 length: 13 residues. The CDR3 spells CASSLVEPNEQFF.

J is TRBJ1-6 and V is TRBV30. CDR1 and CDR2 (germline): GTSNPN, SVGIG (reference sequence). The CDR3 runs to 12 residues. The chain's CDR3 is CAWISDGSPLHF.

The rearrangement joins TRBV2 to TRBJ2-7; TCRdb lists TRBD1, though no DNA is available to test this call. The CDR3 runs to 14 residues. From germline, CDR1 is SNHLY and CDR2 FYNNEI. CDR3 residues: CASSEPLSKDEQYF.

This chain uses TRBV7-9 with TRBJ1-2; TCRdb indicates TRBD1, and absent DNA this call remains unverified. The germline V gene has CDR1 SEHNR and CDR2 FQNEAQ (reference sequence). The CDR3 contains 14 residues. The CDR3 sequence: CASSSRTGVDGYTF. Using reference TRBV7-9 and TRBJ1-2 for the parts outside the CDR3, the full variable domain is DTGVSQNPRHKITKRGQNVTFRCDPISEHNRLYWYRQTLGQGPEFLTYFQNEAQLEKSRLLSDRFSAERPKGSFSTLEIQRTEQGDSAMYLCASSSRTGVDGYTFGSGTRLTVV.

The chain links TRBV12-5 to TRBJ1-1. Germline loops: CDR1 LGHNT, CDR2 FRNRAP. The CDR3 spans 15 residues. The CDR3 here is CASGLSWGMNTEAFF.

This rearrangement joins TRBV29-1 to TRBJ2-5; without DNA, the TCRdb call of TRBD2 cannot be checked. The CDR3 has 12 residues. Germline V gives CDR1 SQVTM, CDR2 ANQGSEA. The CDR3 sequence: CSDQTSFETQYF.

The rearrangement links TRBV6-5 to TRBJ2-5. CDR1 is MNHEY, CDR2 SVGAGI, per germline. The CDR3 extends over 12 amino acids. CDR3 sequence: CASSYPGETQYF.

The J gene is TRBJ2-1, the V gene TRBV7-9; no DNA is available, so the TRBD2 call from TCRdb remains unchecked. The germline V gene has CDR1 SEHNR and CDR2 FQNEAQ (reference sequence). The CDR3 consists of 12 residues. The CDR3 sequence: CASSWTIDEQFF.

The rearrangement links TRBV29-1 to TRBJ1-2. Looked up from germline, CDR1 is SQVTM and CDR2 is ANQGSEA. This CDR3 has 13 residues. CDR3 protein: CSVEDRGVSGYTF.

The chain joins TRBV5-5 to TRBJ2-3. Germline-derived CDR1 and CDR2 are SGHKS and YYEKEE (reference sequence). The CDR3 is 15 amino acids. The CDR3 here is CASSRTGSSTDTQYF.

CDR3 region: CASSGWETETQYF. V gene TRBV25-1 combines with J gene TRBJ2-5; as DNA is missing, the TRBD2 call by TCRdb cannot be tested. Germline CDR1 is MGHDK and CDR2 is SYGVNS. CDR3 length: 13 residues.

This chain links TRBV5-6 with TRBJ2-7; TCRdb's D gene call, TRBD1, goes unchecked for lack of DNA. This CDR3 spans 16 amino acids. Looked up from germline, CDR1 is SGHDT and CDR2 is YYEEEE. The CDR3 region is CASSLARDSSSYEQYF.

J is TRBJ2-1 and V is TRBV9. The V gene's germline CDR1 is SGDLS and CDR2 YYNGEE. This CDR3 contains 12 residues. CDR3 sequence reads: CASSVVSNEQFF.

This chain joins TRBV27 and TRBJ2-1; checking the TCRdb D call of TRBD1 is not possible without DNA. The CDR3 has 16 residues. Germline V CDR1 and CDR2: MNHEY, SMNVEV (reference sequence). The CDR3 spells CASSGPGQGLGNEQFF.

This chain uses TRBV10-3 with TRBJ2-3; TCRdb's D call of TRBD1 is untestable without DNA. Germline CDR1 is ENHRY and CDR2 is SYGVKD. The length of the CDR3 is 15 residues. The CDR3 is CANLDDQGETDTQYF.

The chain joins TRBV10-1 to TRBJ2-7; TCRdb indicates TRBD1, and absent DNA this call remains unverified. The length of the CDR3 is 13 residues. Per the germline V gene, CDR1 is WNHNN and CDR2 is SYGVQD (reference sequence). The CDR3 reads CARPRDGSYEQYF.